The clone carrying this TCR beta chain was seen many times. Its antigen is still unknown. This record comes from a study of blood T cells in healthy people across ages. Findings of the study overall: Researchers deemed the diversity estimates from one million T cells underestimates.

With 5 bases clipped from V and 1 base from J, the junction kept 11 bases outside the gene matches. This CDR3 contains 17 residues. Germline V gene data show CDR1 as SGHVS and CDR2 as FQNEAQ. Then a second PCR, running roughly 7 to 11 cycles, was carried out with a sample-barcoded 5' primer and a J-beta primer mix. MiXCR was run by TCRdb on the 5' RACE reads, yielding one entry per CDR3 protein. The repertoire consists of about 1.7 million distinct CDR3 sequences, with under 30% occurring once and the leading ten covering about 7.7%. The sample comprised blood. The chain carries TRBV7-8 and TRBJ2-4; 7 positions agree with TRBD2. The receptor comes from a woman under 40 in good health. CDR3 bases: TGTGCCAGCAGCCTCCCCGGAGGTAGCGGGGCCAAAAACATTCAGTACTTC. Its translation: CASSLPGGSGAKNIQYF.